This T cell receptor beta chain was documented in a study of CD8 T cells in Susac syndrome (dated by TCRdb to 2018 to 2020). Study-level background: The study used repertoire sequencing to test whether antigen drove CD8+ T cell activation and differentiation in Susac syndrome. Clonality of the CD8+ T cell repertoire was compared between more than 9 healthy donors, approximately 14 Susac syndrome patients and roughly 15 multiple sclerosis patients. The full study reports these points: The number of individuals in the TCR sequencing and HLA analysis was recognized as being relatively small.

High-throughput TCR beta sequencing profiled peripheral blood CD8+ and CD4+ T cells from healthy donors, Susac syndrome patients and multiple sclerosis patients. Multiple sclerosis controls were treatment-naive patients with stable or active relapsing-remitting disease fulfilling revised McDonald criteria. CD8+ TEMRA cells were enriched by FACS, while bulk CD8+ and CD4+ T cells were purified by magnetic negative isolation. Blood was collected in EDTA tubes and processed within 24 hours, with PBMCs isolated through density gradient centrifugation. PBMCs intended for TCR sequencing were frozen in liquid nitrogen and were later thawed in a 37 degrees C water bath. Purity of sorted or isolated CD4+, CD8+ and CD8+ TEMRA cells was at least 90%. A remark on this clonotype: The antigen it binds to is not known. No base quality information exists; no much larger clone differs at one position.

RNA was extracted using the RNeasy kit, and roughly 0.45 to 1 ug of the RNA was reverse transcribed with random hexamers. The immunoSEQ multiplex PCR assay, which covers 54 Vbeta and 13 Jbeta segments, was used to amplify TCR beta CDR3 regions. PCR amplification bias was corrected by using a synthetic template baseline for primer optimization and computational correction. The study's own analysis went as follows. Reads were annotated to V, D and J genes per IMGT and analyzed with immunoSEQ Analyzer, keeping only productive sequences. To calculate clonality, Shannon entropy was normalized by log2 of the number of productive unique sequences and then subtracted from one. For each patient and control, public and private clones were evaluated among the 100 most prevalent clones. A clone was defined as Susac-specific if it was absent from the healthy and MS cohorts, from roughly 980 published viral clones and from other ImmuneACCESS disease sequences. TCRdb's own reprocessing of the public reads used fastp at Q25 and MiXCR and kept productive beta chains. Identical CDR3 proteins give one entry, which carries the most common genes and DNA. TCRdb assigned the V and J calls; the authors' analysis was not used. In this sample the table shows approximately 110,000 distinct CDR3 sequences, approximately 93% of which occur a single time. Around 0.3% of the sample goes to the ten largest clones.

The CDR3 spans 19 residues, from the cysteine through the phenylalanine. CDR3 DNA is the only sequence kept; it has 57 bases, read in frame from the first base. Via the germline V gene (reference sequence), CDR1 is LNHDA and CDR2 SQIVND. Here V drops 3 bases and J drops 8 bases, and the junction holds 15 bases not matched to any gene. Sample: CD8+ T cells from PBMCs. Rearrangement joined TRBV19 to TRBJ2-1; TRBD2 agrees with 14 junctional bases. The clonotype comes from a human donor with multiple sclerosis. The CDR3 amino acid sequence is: CASSIRGLAGVPLIDEQFF. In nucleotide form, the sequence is TGTGCCAGTAGTATCCGGGGACTAGCGGGAGTCCCCCTTATCGATGAGCAGTTCTTC.